This T cell receptor beta chain was sequenced for a study of blood T cell repertoires in COVID-19. Overall study context: Some COVID-19 samples were acute and others convalescent; all came from the United States, Italy and Spain. PBMCs, B-cell-depleted T cells, or T cells provided the cDNA or gDNA that made up the material.

Original handling: Amplifying reference gene primers gave estimates of nucleated cell counts. TCRdb's copy holds only in-frame clones and misses some; the assay was immunoSEQ multiplex PCR. That table gives V, J and clone size, and the DNA gave D and trimming. The table lists roughly 100,000 clones, around nine tenths of them singletons. Trimming removed 6 bases from V and 1 base from J, with 16 bases in between. This CDR3 comprises 15 residues. Per germline, CDR1 KGHSH and CDR2 LQKENI. This receptor was taken from a human donor in a cohort sampled during active COVID-19. The chain couples TRBV18 to TRBJ2-7; TRBD1 is a possible D gene (6 bases). Specimen: peripheral blood. CDR3 sequence (DNA): TGTGCCAGCTCGCCGGATTCGGGACATTCCTACGAGCAGTACTTC. It is translated as CASSPDSGHSYEQYF.